Presented here are 4 T cell receptor beta chains from one specimen sequenced in a study of Ad26.COV2.S vaccination and SARS-CoV-2 variants. As for treatment: over 15 received Ad26.COV2.S at low or high dose, single or two shots; about 5 received placebo; per-sample allocation not given. It was on day 63 after the first vaccine or placebo injection that samples were taken. Using immunoSEQ multiplex PCR, the repertoire was profiled, and TCRdb retains in-frame clones only, with some absent. The table records about half a million clones, 80% to 90% of them present only once. Sequences were derived from peripheral blood, sampled in a trial of Ad26.COV2.S vaccine versus placebo. The receptors were sampled from a person aged 18 to 59 who received the Ad26.COV2.S COVID-19 vaccine or a placebo.

This sequence joins TRBV18 and TRBJ1-4; no clear D gene. Germline loops: CDR1 KGHSH, CDR2 LQKENI. With 2 bases removed from V and 9 bases from J, the gap between germline ends came to 10 bases. CDR3 size: 13 residues. In DNA form, the CDR3 reads TGTGCCAGCTCACCAGTTCACGGGCAAAAACTGTTTTTT. Translating gives CASSPVHGQKLFF.

The genes are TRBV7-2 and TRBJ1-1; D might be TRBD1 (5 bases). CDR1 SGHTA and CDR2 FQGNSA come from the germline V gene. The CDR3 is 15 residues long. Trimming removed 1 base at V and 4 bases at J, with 13 bases between. The CDR3 bases are TGTGCCAGCAGCTTAGTTGGCAGGGCGGGCACTGAAGCTTTCTTT. Amino acid sequence: CASSLVGRAGTEAFF.

The V call is TRBV9, the J call TRBJ2-3; 8 positions agree with TRBD2. The CDR3 is made up of 15 amino acids. Germline V gene data show CDR1 as SGDLS and CDR2 as YYNGEE. J gave up 4 bases and V 0 bases, and 4 bases lay outside the gene matches. CDR3 DNA: TGTGCCAGCAGCGTAGGCGGGAGGCTCTCAGATACGCAGTATTTT. Amino acids: CASSVGGRLSDTQYF.

The rearrangement links TRBV6-5 to TRBJ2-7; TRBD2 matches 8 bases. Per the germline V gene, CDR1 is MNHEY and CDR2 is SVGAGI. The V gene end was trimmed by 6 bases and the J gene end by 3 bases; junction bases not matched to a gene: 10. The CDR3 totals 15 residues. The CDR3 nucleotides read TGTGCCAGCAGGAGCGGGAGTGGCTCCCTCTACGAGCAGTACTTC. This encodes CASRSGSGSLYEQYF.